The T cell receptor (beta chain) described here comes from a study of HIV-infected children after antiretroviral therapy interruption. This clonotype was recorded a few times. Its antigen is currently unknown. The CDR3 covers 14 residues. Per germline, CDR1 SEHNR and CDR2 FQNEAQ (reference sequence). Trimming stripped 0 bases from V and 4 bases from J, with 9 bases between. Findings and caveats of the study: Minor non-naive CD45RA+ populations, like EMRA or stem memory, might contaminate naive sorts. The Gini coefficient of naive CD4+ repertoires rose, returning to baseline by 3 years.

As for treatment: PENTA 11 planned treatment interruption arm or continuous ART arm. A 3' RACE protocol on RNA, with unique molecular identifiers, produced the TCR library. MiXCR, applied by TCRdb to the 3' RACE reads, yields one record per CDR3 protein. The table records some 90,000 distinct CDR3 sequences, about 7.2% of them present only once. The V call is TRBV7-9, the J call TRBJ1-1; D not resolved. The receptor's source is a pool of human donors with HIV. The sequenced sample was CD45RA+ CD4+ T cells from PBMCs, pooled from several time points, obtained from a donor given antiretroviral therapy, either interrupted or continuous. Sample subset: naive CD4+ CD45RA+ CD45RO- T cells. Here the CDR3 DNA reads TGTGCCAGCAGCTTAGCCGGTTTCCCCACTGAAGCTTTCTTT. Protein sequence: CASSLAGFPTEAFF.